These T cell receptor beta chains were read from a single sample in a study of cytomegalovirus exposure and HLA in healthy donors. The method was immunoSEQ multiplex PCR; TCRdb's version includes in-frame clones alone and lacks a portion of them. The sample contains 95,000 to 100,000 clones, 70% to 80% of which appear only once. Sequenced material: PBMCs. The receptors come from a woman aged 60-75 years in good health and CMV-seropositive. Both conserved end residues are part of each CDR3. Each record gives: V gene, clone size, J gene, CDR3 protein. Clone sizes are given selectively: once, few, many, or a class where the clone is expanded.

>TRBV7-9|.|TRBJ1-1
CASSFDRDTEAFF
>TRBV11-2|.|TRBJ2-7
CASSAVGLTTYEQYF
>TRBV30|once|TRBJ1-2
CAWSVGTGALYGYTF
>TRBV13|.|TRBJ2-1
CASSFALAGRGIDEQFF
>TRBV18|.|TRBJ2-5
CASSPSGLAGETQYF
>TRBV7-9|.|TRBJ2-3
CASSLIHGTSTDTQYF
>TRBV7-3|once|TRBJ1-2
CASSPPGKNYGYTF
>TRBV28|.|TRBJ1-2
CASSPGQGNYGYTF
>TRBV11-1|.|TRBJ2-3
CASSLGAGTGTDTQYF
>TRBV4-2|.|TRBJ1-4
CASSQDIYSNEKLFF
>TRBV7-3|.|TRBJ2-7
CASSPAAGSYEQYF
>TRBV30|.|TRBJ1-2
CAWSLTKGQHSPNYGYTF
>TRBV7-9|.|TRBJ2-1
CASSQKRDRRYNEQFF
>TRBV18|few|TRBJ1-5
CASSPDSANQPQHF
>TRBV20-1|.|TRBJ2-7
CSVREVYEQYF
>TRBV29-1|.|TRBJ2-3
CSVAPQGSFGDTQYF
>TRBV7-9|.|TRBJ2-7
CASSFGAGGEQYF
>TRBV18|.|TRBJ2-2
CASSPHKAGVTGELFF
>TRBV6-5|.|TRBJ2-2
CASSYSTGVGELFF
>TRBV7-3|once|TRBJ2-1
CASSSDRGFYNEQFF
>TRBV19|.|TRBJ2-1
CASRPNQGNEQFF
>TRBV2|.|TRBJ2-5
CASRTSGRFQETQYF
>TRBV18|.|TRBJ2-2
CASSIQDATGELFF
>TRBV13|.|TRBJ2-7
CASSPGLAGGAGEQYF
>TRBV29-1|once|TRBJ2-7
CSVKTPCSEVRDSYEQYF
>TRBV2|.|TRBJ1-4
CASSRDNGGNEKLFF
>TRBV30|.|TRBJ2-7
CAWSVRTGVEQYF
>TRBV6-1|few|TRBJ2-7
CASSDSLSYEQYF
>TRBV6-1|many|TRBJ2-1
CASRLDLSSYNEQFF
>TRBV18|.|TRBJ2-6
CASSPRGGQSGSGANVLTF
>TRBV5-1|.|TRBJ2-1
CASSWSIGSSGKDEQFF
>TRBV30|few|TRBJ2-6
CASSRDRGRSGANVLTF
>TRBV11-2|.|TRBJ2-7
CASSLETVPTTEQYF
>TRBV5-8|few|TRBJ1-5
CASSLVGAGLLPQHF
>TRBV30|.|TRBJ1-6
CAWSVESSYNSPLHF
>TRBV5-1|.|TRBJ1-1
CASSLIQGNTEAFF
>TRBV15|.|TRBJ2-2
CATSRGLTNTGELFF
>TRBV7-2|.|TRBJ2-5
CASSGVGETQYF
>TRBV10-3|.|TRBJ1-1
CAISARENTEAFF
>TRBV6-1|.|TRBJ1-5
CASSLQQGQPQHF
>TRBV7-3|few|TRBJ2-3
CASSHPGTDTQYF
>TRBV10-3|.|TRBJ1-2
CATRVPGQGDYGYTF
>TRBV5-1|.|TRBJ1-1
CASSLAVNTEAFF
>TRBV7-3|.|TRBJ2-1
CASSSGLAAYNEQFF
>TRBV7-2|.|TRBJ1-4
CASSLTTGVNEKLFF
>TRBV6-1|.|TRBJ1-5
CASSEARGNQPQHF
>TRBV6-1|.|TRBJ1-5
CASSVRSGDDNQPQHF
>TRBV6-5|.|TRBJ2-1
CASSTVGNEQFF
>TRBV6-1|.|TRBJ1-5
CASSEILRDSSQPQHF
>TRBV29-1|.|TRBJ2-7
CSVDMGLAGVNEQYF
>TRBV15|few|TRBJ2-2
CATSREAGGPGELFF
>TRBV28|.|TRBJ1-1
CASSRSPNTEAFF
>TRBV5-1|.|TRBJ2-5
CASRGSGRETQYF
>TRBV6-6|.|TRBJ1-2
CASSYSRGYGYTF